This TCR beta chain was sequenced for a study of cytomegalovirus exposure and HLA in healthy donors. PCR amplification relied on 60 Vbeta primers (plus 13 Jbeta primers). Assay: immunoSEQ multiplex PCR; the TCRdb copy retains only in-frame clones and omits some. This table holds under 200,000 clones, around 79% found once. V shed 5 bases and J 3 bases; nucleotides not matched to a gene: 11. This CDR3 contains 16 residues. Germline V gene data show CDR1 as MNHEY and CDR2 as SMNVEV (reference sequence). The sequencing sample was made of PBMCs. The origin of this receptor is a man between 18 and 29 years old in good health and CMV-seronegative. This chain connects TRBV27 to TRBJ2-3; 7 nucleotides match TRBD1. The CDR3: CASSPIDRVRTDTQYF. CDR3 bases: TGTGCCAGCAGTCCCATCGACAGGGTGAGGACAGATACGCAGTATTTT.